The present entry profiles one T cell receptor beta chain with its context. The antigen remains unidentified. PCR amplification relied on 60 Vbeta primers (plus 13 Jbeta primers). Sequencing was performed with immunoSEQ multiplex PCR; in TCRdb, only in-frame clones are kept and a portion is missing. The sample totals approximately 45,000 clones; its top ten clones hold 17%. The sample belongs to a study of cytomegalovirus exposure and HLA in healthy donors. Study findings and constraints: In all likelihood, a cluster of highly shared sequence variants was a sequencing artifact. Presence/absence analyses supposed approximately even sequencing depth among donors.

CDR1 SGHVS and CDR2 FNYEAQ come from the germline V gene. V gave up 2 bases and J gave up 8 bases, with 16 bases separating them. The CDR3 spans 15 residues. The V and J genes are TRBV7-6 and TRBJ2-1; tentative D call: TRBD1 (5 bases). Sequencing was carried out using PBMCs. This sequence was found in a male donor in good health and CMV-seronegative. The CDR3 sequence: CASSLSRQRTDEQFF. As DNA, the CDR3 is TGTGCCAGCAGCTTATCGAGACAGCGAACCGATGAGCAGTTCTTC.